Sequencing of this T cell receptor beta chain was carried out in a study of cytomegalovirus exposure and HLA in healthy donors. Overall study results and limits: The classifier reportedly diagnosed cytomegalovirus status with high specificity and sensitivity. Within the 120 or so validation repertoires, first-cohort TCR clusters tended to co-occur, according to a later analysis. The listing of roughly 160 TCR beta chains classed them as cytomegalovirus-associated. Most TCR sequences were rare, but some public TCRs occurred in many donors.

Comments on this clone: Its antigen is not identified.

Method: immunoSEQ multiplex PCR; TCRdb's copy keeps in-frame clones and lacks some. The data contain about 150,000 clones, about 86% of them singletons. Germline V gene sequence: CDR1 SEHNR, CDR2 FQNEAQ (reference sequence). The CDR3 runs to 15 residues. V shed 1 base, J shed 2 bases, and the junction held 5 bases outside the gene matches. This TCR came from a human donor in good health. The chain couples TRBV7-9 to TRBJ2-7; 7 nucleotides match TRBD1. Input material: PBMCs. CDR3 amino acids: CASSLEAGGTYEQYF. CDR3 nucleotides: TGTGCCAGCAGCTTAGAGGCAGGGGGAACCTACGAGCAGTACTTC.